In this sample, the clone carrying this T cell receptor (beta chain) turned up a few times. What it binds is unknown. Researchers reported that TCR beta cDNA libraries carried unique molecular identifiers. TCRdb ran MiXCR on the PCR reads and lists one entry per CDR3 protein. The top ten hold roughly 1.8% of the sample, which has under 650,000 distinct CDR3 sequences, 40% to 50% seen once. The data originate from a study of post-analysis software for immune sequencing data. Overall study context: The courses of disease that were included comprised relapsing-remitting, secondary progressive and progressive-relapsing multiple sclerosis.

In germline, CDR1 is SQVTM, CDR2 ANQGSEA. Trimming removed 4 bases at V and 4 bases at J, with 16 bases between. This CDR3 comprises 15 residues. Study-wide results and limits: Comparison with controls showed significantly lower normalized Chao1 diversity in multiple sclerosis patients. Included in a set of five TRBV segments more frequent in patients than controls were TRBV5-6, TRBV5-1 and TRBV20-1. Samples from a shared batch, those prepared together, strongly co-clustered by F measure.

This TCR was recovered from a girl between 10 and 17 years old with multiple sclerosis. The chain has TRBV29-1 and TRBJ1-4; D possibly corresponds to TRBD1 (5 bases). What was sequenced was blood. The CDR3 bases are TGCAGCGTTGGTAATAGGGGACGATTTAATGAAAAACTGTTTTTT. Amino acids: CSVGNRGRFNEKLFF.